This T cell receptor beta chain was recorded in a study of T-cell reconstitution after alpha-beta-depleted transplantation in children. The CDR3 has 14 residues. V dropped 6 bases and J dropped 6 bases, with 16 bases sitting between them. CDR1 is SGHRS and CDR2 is YFSETQ in the germline V gene. Unique molecular identifiers were built into the TCRbeta library. TCRdb fed the PCR reads into MiXCR, producing one record per CDR3 protein. The sample contains about 400,000 distinct CDR3 sequences, around 21% of which appear only once. This clonotype turned up a few times. The sequencing used PBMCs from the stem cell graft donor, collected from the stem cell graft. The TCR originated in a human donor who donated a stem cell graft to a child with acute myeloid leukemia. The chain is built from TRBV5-1 and TRBJ2-1; the D gene is possibly TRBD2 (6 bases). This chain's CDR3 is CASTGGSGVNEQFF. CDR3 in DNA: TGCGCCAGCACCGGTGGGTCGGGAGTCAATGAGCAGTTCTTC.